The 5 T cell receptor beta chains given below trace back to one sample, sequenced in a study of PD-1 blockade in classical Hodgkin lymphoma. Time point here: cycle 4 day 1 (C4D1), after less than 7 weeks of nivolumab. Brentuximab vedotin exposure varied among the patients, all of whom had relapsed after autologous stem cell transplantation. Measured with immunoSEQ multiplex PCR; TCRdb has only the in-frame clones, and not every one. The top ten clones hold more than 3% of a sample with around 30,000 clones, 65% to 80% of them seen once. The sequencing here drew on peripheral blood mononuclear cells (PBMCs), taken before the fourth cycle of nivolumab. All receptors come from a human donor with classical Hodgkin lymphoma.

The V call is TRBV14, the J call TRBJ2-7; possibly TRBD1 for D (6 bases). Germline V gene lookup returns CDR1 SGHDN and CDR2 FVKESK. This CDR3 spans 16 amino acids. Trimming took 1 base from V and 3 from J, leaving 16 bases between them. The CDR3: CASSQGPDSNFYEQYF. The CDR3 coding sequence is TGTGCCAGCAGCCAAGGCCCGGACAGCAACTTCTACGAGCAGTACTTC.

This clone was counted between two and nine times. The genes are TRBV6-1 and TRBJ2-7; 8 nucleotides agree with TRBD1. V dropped 2 bases and J dropped 4; count of bases not matched to a gene: 7. The CDR3 has 15 residues. The germline gives CDR1 MNHNS, CDR2 SASEGT. The CDR3 sequence: CASSEIGTGMYEQYF. CDR3 in DNA: TGTGCCAGCAGTGAAATCGGGACAGGCATGTACGAGCAGTACTTC.

The genes are TRBV10-2 and TRBJ1-2; the D is unclear. The CDR3 sequence is 14 residues long. V gave up 6 bases and J gave up 3 bases, with 14 bases separating them. CDR1 and CDR2 from the germline V gene are WSHSY and SAAADI. The CDR3 protein is CASRDLNAYYGYTF. CDR3 nucleotides: TGCGCCAGCAGGGACCTTAATGCTTACTATGGCTACACCTTC.

The CDR3 spells CASSLLVLAPTNSGANVLTF. The CDR3 DNA is TGCGCCAGCAGCTTGTTGGTTCTAGCCCCTACAAACTCTGGGGCCAACGTCCTGACTTTC. This chain uses TRBV5-1 with TRBJ2-6, with D possibly TRBD2 on 5 matching bases. Trimming shortened V by 1 base and J by 0 bases, and 20 bases separated the two germline ends. The CDR3 is 20 amino acids. The V gene's germline CDR1 is SGHRS and CDR2 YFSETQ.

The chain recombines TRBV7-9 with TRBJ2-1; TRBD2 agrees at 7 bases. In germline, CDR1 is SEHNR, CDR2 FQNEAQ (reference sequence). The CDR3 length is 14 residues. The V gene end was trimmed by 4 bases and the J gene end by 7 bases; junction bases not matched to a gene: 7. In nucleotides, the CDR3 is TGTGCCAGCAGCTCAGGTGGGACTAAAAATGAGCAGTTCTTC. Translated: CASSSGGTKNEQFF. Drawing the rest from reference TRBV7-9 and TRBJ2-1, the complete variable domain is DTGVSQNPRHKITKRGQNVTFRCDPISEHNRLYWYRQTLGQGPEFLTYFQNEAQLEKSRLLSDRFSAERPKGSFSTLEIQRTEQGDSAMYLCASSSGGTKNEQFFGPGTRLTVL.